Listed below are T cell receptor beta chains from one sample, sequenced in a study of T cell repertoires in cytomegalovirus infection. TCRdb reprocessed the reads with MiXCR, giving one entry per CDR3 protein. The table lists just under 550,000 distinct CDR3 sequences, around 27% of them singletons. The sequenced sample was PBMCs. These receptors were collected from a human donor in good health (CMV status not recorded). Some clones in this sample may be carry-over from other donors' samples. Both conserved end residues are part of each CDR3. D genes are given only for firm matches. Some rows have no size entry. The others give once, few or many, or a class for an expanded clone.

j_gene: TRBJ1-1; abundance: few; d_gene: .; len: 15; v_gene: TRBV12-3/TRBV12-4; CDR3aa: CASSFLGNMNTEAFF; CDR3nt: TGTGCCAGCAGTTTTCTGGGGAACATGAACACTGAAGCTTTCTTT
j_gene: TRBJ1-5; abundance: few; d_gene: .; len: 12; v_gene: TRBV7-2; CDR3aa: CASSFGHQPQHF; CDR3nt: TGTGCCAGCAGCTTTGGTCATCAGCCCCAGCATTTT
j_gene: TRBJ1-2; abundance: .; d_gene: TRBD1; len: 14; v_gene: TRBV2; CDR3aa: CASTSGQGPHGYTF; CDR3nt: TGTGCCAGCACCTCGGGACAGGGGCCGCATGGCTACACCTTC
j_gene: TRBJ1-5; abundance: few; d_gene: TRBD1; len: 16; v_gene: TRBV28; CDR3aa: CASSFRGDRQNQPQHF; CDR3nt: TGTGCCAGCAGTTTCCGAGGGGACAGGCAAAATCAGCCCCAGCATTTT
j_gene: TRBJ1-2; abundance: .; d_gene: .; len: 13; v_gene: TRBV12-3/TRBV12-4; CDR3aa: CASSLQYNYGYTF; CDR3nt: TGTGCCAGCAGTTTGCAATACAACTATGGCTACACCTTC
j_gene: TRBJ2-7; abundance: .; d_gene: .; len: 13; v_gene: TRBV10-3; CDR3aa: CAIGSGITYEQYF; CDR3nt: TGTGCCATCGGGTCCGGGATCACCTACGAGCAGTACTTC
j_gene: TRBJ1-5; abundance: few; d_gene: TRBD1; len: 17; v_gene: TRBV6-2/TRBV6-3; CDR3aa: CASSFPGQGATNQPQHF; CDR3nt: TGTGCCAGCAGTTTCCCGGGACAGGGGGCAACTAATCAGCCCCAGCATTTT
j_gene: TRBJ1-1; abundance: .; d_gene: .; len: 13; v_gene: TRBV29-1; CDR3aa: CSVERGVSTEAFF; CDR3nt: TGCAGCGTTGAGAGGGGAGTGAGCACTGAAGCTTTCTTT
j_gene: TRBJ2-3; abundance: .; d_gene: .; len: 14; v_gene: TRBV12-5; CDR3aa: CASGRGAGTDTQYF; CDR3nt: TGTGCTAGTGGTAGGGGGGCTGGGACAGATACGCAGTATTTT
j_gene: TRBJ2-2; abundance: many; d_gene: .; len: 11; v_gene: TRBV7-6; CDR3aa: CASRNSGELFF; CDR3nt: TGTGCCAGCCGAAACTCCGGGGAGCTGTTTTTT
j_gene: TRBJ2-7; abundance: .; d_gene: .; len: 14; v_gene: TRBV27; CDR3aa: CASSLSGWGSEQYF; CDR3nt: TGTGCCAGCAGTCTGTCCGGTTGGGGGTCCGAGCAGTACTTC
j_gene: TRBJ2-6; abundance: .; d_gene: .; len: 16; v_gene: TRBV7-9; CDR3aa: CASSFQAPSGANVLTF; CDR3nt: TGTGCCAGCAGCTTCCAGGCCCCCTCTGGGGCCAACGTCCTGACTTTC
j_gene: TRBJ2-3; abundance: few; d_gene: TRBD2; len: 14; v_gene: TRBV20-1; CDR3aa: CSASGLASTDTQYF; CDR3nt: TGCAGTGCCAGCGGACTAGCGAGCACAGATACGCAGTATTTT
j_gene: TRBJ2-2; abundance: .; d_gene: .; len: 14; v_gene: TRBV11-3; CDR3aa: CASRRASRTGELFF; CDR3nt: TGTGCCAGCAGGCGAGCAAGCAGGACCGGGGAGCTGTTTTTT
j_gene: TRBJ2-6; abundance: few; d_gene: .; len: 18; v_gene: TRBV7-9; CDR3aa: CASSFPTAKISGANVLTF; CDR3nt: TGTGCCAGCAGCTTCCCGACAGCCAAGATTTCTGGGGCCAACGTCCTGACTTTC
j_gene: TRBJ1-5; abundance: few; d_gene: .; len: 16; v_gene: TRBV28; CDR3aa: CASSSLDMASNQPQHF; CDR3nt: TGTGCCAGCAGTTCTCTCGACATGGCTAGCAATCAGCCCCAGCATTTT
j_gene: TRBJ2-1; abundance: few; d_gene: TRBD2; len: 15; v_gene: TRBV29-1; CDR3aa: CSVEASGGTYNEQFF; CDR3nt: TGCAGCGTTGAGGCTAGCGGGGGTACCTACAATGAGCAGTTCTTC
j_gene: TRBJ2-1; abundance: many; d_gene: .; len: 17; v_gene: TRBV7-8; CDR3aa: CASSSGATGSSNNEQFF; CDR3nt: TGTGCCAGCAGCTCAGGGGCCACCGGGTCTTCCAACAATGAGCAGTTCTTC
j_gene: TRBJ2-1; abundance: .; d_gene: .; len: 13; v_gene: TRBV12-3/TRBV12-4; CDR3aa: CASSLSDRGEQFF; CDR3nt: TGTGCCAGCAGCTTATCCGATCGGGGTGAGCAGTTCTTC
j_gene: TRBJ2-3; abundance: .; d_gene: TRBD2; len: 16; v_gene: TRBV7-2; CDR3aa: CASSSPGTSASDTQYF; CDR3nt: TGTGCCAGCAGTTCGCCAGGGACTAGTGCCTCAGATACGCAGTATTTT
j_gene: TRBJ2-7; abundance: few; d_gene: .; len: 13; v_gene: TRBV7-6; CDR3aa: CASSLARSHEQYF; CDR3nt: TGTGCCAGCAGCTTAGCCAGGAGTCACGAGCAGTACTTC
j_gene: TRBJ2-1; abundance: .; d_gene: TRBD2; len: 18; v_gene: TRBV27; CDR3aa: CASSSGLAGGPSWNEQFF; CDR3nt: TGTGCCAGCAGTTCAGGACTAGCGGGAGGGCCGTCTTGGAATGAGCAGTTCTTC
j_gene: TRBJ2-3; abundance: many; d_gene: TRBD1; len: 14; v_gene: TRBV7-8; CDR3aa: CASSSGQGLDTQYF; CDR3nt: TGTGCCAGCAGCTCCGGACAGGGGTTAGATACGCAGTATTTT
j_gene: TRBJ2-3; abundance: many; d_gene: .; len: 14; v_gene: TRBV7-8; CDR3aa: CASSFDSSTDTQYF; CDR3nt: TGTGCCAGCAGCTTCGACAGCAGCACAGATACGCAGTATTTT
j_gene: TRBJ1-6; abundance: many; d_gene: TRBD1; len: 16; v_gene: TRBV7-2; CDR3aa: CASTLRQGGAYSPLHF; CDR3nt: TGTGCCAGCACCCTACGTCAGGGGGGCGCGTATTCACCCCTCCACTTT
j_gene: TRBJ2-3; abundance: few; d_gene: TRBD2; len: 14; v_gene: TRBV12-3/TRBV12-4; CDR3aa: CASSPVTSKDTQYF; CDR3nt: TGTGCCAGCAGTCCGGTGACTAGCAAAGATACGCAGTATTTT
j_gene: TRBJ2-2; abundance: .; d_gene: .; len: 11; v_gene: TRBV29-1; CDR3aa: CSSLHTGELFF; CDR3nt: TGCAGTTCCCTCCACACCGGGGAGCTGTTTTTT
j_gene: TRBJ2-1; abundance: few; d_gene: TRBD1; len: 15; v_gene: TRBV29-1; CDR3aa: CSVEDTGTGGNEQFF; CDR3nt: TGCAGCGTTGAGGATACCGGGACAGGGGGCAATGAGCAGTTCTTC
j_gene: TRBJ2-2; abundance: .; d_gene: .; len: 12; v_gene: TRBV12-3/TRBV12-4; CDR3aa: CASSSDGGELFF; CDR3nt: TGTGCCAGCAGCTCGGACGGCGGGGAGCTGTTTTTT
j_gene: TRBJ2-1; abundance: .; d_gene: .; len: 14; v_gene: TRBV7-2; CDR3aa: CASSQGSRYNEQFF; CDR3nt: TGTGCCAGCTCCCAGGGGTCTAGGTACAATGAGCAGTTCTTC
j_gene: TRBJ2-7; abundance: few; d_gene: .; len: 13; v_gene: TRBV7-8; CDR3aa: CASSLANSYEQYF; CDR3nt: TGTGCCAGCAGCTTAGCGAACTCCTACGAGCAGTACTTC
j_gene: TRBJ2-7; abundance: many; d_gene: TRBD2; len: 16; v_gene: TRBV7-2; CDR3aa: CASSSHGTSGTYEQYF; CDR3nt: TGTGCCAGCAGCTCCCACGGGACTAGCGGTACCTACGAGCAGTACTTC
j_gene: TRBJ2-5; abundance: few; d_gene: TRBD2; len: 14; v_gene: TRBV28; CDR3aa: CASKSGRLQETQYF; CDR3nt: TGTGCCAGCAAATCCGGGAGGCTCCAAGAGACCCAGTACTTC
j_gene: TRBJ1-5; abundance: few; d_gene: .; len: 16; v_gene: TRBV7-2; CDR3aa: CASSPREQGFNQPQHF; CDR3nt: TGTGCCAGCAGCCCGCGGGAACAGGGATTCAATCAGCCCCAGCATTTT
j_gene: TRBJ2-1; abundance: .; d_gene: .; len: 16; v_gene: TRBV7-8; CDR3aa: CASSSFPGRGDNEQFF; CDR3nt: TGTGCCAGCAGCTCATTTCCGGGGCGAGGGGACAATGAGCAGTTCTTC
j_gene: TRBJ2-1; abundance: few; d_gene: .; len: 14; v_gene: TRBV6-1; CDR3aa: CASSTSTFQSEQFF; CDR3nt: TGTGCCAGCAGTACCTCGACATTTCAGAGTGAGCAGTTCTTC
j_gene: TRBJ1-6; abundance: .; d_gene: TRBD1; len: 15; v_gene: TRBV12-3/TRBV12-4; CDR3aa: CASSLLGQGDSPLHF; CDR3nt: TGTGCCAGCAGTTTGTTGGGACAGGGTGATTCACCCCTCCACTTT
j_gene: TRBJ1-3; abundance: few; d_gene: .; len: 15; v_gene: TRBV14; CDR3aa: CASSHGRPSGNTIYF; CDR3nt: TGTGCCAGCAGCCACGGACGGCCCTCTGGAAACACCATATATTTT
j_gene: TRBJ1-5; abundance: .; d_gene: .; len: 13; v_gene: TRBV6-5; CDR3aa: CASKPGVNQPQHF; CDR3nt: TGTGCCAGCAAACCAGGGGTCAATCAGCCCCAGCATTTT
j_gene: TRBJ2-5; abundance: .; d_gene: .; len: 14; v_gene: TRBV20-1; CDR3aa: CSARGGLIRETQYF; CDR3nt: TGCAGTGCTAGAGGGGGGCTCATCCGGGAGACCCAGTACTTC
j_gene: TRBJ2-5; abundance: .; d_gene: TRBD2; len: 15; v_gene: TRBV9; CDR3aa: CASSVSGREGETQYF; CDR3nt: TGTGCCAGCAGCGTCAGCGGGAGGGAGGGAGAGACCCAGTACTTC
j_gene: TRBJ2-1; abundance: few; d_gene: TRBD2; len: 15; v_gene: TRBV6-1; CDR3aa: CASSPTSVLHNEQFF; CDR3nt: TGTGCCAGCAGCCCTACTAGCGTATTGCACAATGAGCAGTTCTTC
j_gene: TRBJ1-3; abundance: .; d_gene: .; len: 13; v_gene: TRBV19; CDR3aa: CASTLDSGNTIYF; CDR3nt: TGTGCCAGTACTTTGGACTCTGGAAACACCATATATTTT
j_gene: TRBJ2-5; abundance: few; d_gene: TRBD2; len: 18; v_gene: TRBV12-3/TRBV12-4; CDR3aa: CASSPLTTSGRAEGTQYF; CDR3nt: TGTGCCAGCAGTCCGCTTACGACTAGCGGGAGGGCCGAAGGGACCCAGTACTTC
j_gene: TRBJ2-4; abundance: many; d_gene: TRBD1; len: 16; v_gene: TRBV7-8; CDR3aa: CASSLLRDREKNIQYF; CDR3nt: TGTGCCAGCAGCCTACTCCGGGACAGGGAGAAGAACATTCAGTACTTC
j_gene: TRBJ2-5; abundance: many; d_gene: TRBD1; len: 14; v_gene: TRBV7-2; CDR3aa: CASSFWDRKETQYF; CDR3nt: TGTGCCAGCAGCTTTTGGGACAGGAAAGAGACCCAGTACTTC
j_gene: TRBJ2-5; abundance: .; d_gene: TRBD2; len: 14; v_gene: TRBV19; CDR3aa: CASSIGERESAQYF; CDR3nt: TGTGCCAGTAGTATAGGTGAGCGGGAGAGCGCCCAGTACTTC
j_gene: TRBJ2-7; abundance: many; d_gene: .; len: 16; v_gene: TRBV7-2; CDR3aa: CASSPIGGSGAYEQYF; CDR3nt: TGTGCCAGCAGCCCAATAGGGGGGAGTGGGGCCTACGAGCAGTACTTC
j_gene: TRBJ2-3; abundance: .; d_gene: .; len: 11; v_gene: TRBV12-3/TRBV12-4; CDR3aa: CATRSTDTQYF; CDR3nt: TGTGCCACCCGCAGCACAGATACGCAGTATTTT
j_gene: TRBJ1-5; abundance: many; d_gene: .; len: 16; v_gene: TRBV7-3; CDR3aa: CASSWGVRWYNQPQHF; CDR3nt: TGTGCCAGCAGCTGGGGGGTGAGGTGGTACAATCAGCCCCAGCATTTT
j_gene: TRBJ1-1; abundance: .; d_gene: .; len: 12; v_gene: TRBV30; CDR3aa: CAWRREKTEAFF; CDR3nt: TGTGCCTGGAGACGGGAGAAGACTGAAGCTTTCTTT
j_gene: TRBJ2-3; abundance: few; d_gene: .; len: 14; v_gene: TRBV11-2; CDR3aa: CASSPRDGRDTQYF; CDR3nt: TGTGCCAGCAGCCCAAGGGACGGTCGAGATACGCAGTATTTT
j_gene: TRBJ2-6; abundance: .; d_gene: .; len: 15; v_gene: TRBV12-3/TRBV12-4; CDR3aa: CASSRERAGANVLTF; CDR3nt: TGTGCCAGCAGCCGGGAAAGAGCTGGGGCCAACGTCCTGACTTTC